These T cell receptor beta chains were read from a single sample in a study of blood T cell repertoires in COVID-19. Assay: immunoSEQ multiplex PCR; the TCRdb copy retains only in-frame clones and omits some. The repertoire holds some 350,000 clones, roughly 90% seen once, with about 2.9% in the top ten. The source material was peripheral blood. All receptors come from a woman aged 30 to 39 with COVID-19, enrolled during active disease. Both conserved end residues are trimmed from each CDR3. The D gene is left open where the match is weak.

CDR3 length	D gene	V gene	J gene	CDR3 protein
13	-	TRBV7-2	TRBJ2-5	ASSLEGTGSETQY
15	TRBD2	TRBV7-2	TRBJ2-3	ASSFPSGGPRTDTQY
13	TRBD2	TRBV19	TRBJ2-1	ASSTSGRAGYEQF
14	TRBD1	TRBV4-2	TRBJ2-3	ASSGTGTDSTDTQY
10	-	TRBV29-1	TRBJ2-2	SVPRDTGELF
10	-	TRBV7-9	TRBJ2-3	ASSLERNTQY
15	-	TRBV10-3	TRBJ1-3	AISELNRAYSGNTIY
13	TRBD1	TRBV19	TRBJ1-2	ASSRRGQGNYGYT
11	-	TRBV28	TRBJ1-6	ATRTENNSPLH
14	TRBD2	TRBV3-1/TRBV3-2	TRBJ2-6	ASTLAGGSGANVLT
12	-	TRBV29-1	TRBJ2-1	SVERVTIQIEQF
13	TRBD1	TRBV19	TRBJ1-6	ASRDRGAYNSPLH
12	-	TRBV27	TRBJ1-5	ASRPGERHQPQH
13	TRBD1	TRBV5-1	TRBJ2-7	ASSLGTGGRYEQY
13	-	TRBV14	TRBJ2-1	ASSQRRALVNEQF
13	-	TRBV30	TRBJ2-1	AWSVGSGTHNEQF
14	TRBD1	TRBV27	TRBJ1-5	ASSPSTGEVSQPQH
11	-	TRBV5-5	TRBJ1-1	ASSATASTEAF
12	TRBD1	TRBV27	TRBJ1-6	ASSTPGQLSPLH
11	-	TRBV15	TRBJ2-7	ATSRDVWSEQY
15	TRBD1	TRBV3-1/TRBV3-2	TRBJ2-6	ASSQGQGGSGANVLT
20	TRBD2	TRBV7-2	TRBJ2-4	ASSLARFSSGGGLLAKNIQY
15	TRBD2	TRBV28	TRBJ2-1	ASSSQNGGASYNEQF
10	-	TRBV29-1	TRBJ2-7	SVEDGGFEQY
13	TRBD1	TRBV29-1	TRBJ2-1	SGLQFRDRGSEQF
10	-	TRBV2	TRBJ2-1	ASSAYGNEQF
14	TRBD2	TRBV14	TRBJ2-1	ASSLRPSGGYNEQF
11	-	TRBV29-1	TRBJ1-1	SVEDSLNTEAF
13	TRBD2	TRBV7-2	TRBJ2-7	ASSLRAGGSYEQY
9	-	TRBV29-1	TRBJ2-7	SVEVQGEQY
12	-	TRBV6-5	TRBJ1-5	ASSYGQTDQPQH
12	-	TRBV28	TRBJ2-7	ASRTLKGTYEQY
10	-	TRBV27	TRBJ1-2	ASRSPRYGYT
13	-	TRBV7-2	TRBJ2-2	ASSLSGLTTGELF
14	TRBD1	TRBV20-1	TRBJ2-1	SASGGTGNPYNEQF